This T cell receptor (beta chain) is drawn from a study of cytomegalovirus exposure and HLA in healthy donors. The CDR3 length is 15 residues. Germline-derived CDR1 and CDR2 are LNHNV and YYDKDF (reference sequence). V lost 4 bases and J lost 3; bases outside the gene matches: 9. General observations from the study: Cytomegalovirus-associated TCR beta chains were listed, numbering some 170. The finding came from a later analysis; first-cohort TCR clusters tended to co-occur in the 110 or so validation repertoires.

Profiling relied on immunoSEQ multiplex PCR, and the TCRdb table lists in-frame clones only, not all of them. The table has about 160,000 clones, roughly nine tenths seen once. Comments on this clone: The target antigen is unknown.

The clonotype comes from a woman aged 25 to 39 in good health and CMV-seronegative. The chain joins TRBV15 to TRBJ2-7, with 7 nucleotides matching TRBD1. Sequenced input: PBMCs. CDR3 loop: CATSKESGTDYEQYF. The CDR3 coding sequence is TGTGCCACCAGCAAAGAATCCGGGACAGACTACGAGCAGTACTTC.